The clone carrying this TCR beta chain is a singleton in its sample. Authors' data handling: Reference gene primer amplification yielded estimated nucleated cell counts. Clones were sequenced by immunoSEQ multiplex PCR, and TCRdb holds only the in-frame ones, with some missing. The V and J calls and clone size come from that table; D and trimming were worked out from the DNA. The sample consists of about 300,000 clones, around nine tenths of them appearing once. The sample comes from a study of blood T cell repertoires in COVID-19. Study summary: The samples span acute and convalescent COVID-19 from the United States, Italy and Spain. Sample material is recorded as cDNA or gDNA derived from T cells, B-cell-depleted T cells, or PBMCs.

The receptor's source is a man between 65 and 85 years old with acute or convalescent COVID-19. Sequenced input: peripheral blood.

The CDR3 nucleotides read TGTGCCAGTAGTATGGCAGGGACAGATACGCAGTATTTT. Its translation is CASSMAGTDTQYF. V is TRBV19 and J is TRBJ2-3; TRBD1 might be the D (5 bases). CDR1 LNHDA and CDR2 SQIVND come from the germline V gene (reference sequence). V shed 3 bases and J shed 3 bases, with 7 bases lying between them. The CDR3 extends over 13 amino acids.